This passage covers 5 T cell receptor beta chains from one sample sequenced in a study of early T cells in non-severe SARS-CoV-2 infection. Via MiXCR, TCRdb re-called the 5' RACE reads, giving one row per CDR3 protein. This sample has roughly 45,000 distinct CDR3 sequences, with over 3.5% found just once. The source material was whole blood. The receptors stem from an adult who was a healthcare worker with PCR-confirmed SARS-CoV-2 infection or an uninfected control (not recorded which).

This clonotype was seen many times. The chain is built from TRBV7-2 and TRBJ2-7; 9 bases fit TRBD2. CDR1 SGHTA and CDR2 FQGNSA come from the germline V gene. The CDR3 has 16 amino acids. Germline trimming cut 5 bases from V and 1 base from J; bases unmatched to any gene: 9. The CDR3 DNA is TGTGCCAGCAGCGTTTCTAGCGGGATACCTTCCTACGAGCAGTACTTC. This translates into CASSVSSGIPSYEQYF. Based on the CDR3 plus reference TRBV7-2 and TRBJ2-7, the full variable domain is GAGVSQSPSNKVTEKGKDVELRCDPISGHTALYWYRQSLGQGLEFLIYFQGNSAPDKSGLPSDRFSAERTGGSVSTLTIQRTQQEDSAVYLCASSVSSGIPSYEQYFGPGTRLTVT.

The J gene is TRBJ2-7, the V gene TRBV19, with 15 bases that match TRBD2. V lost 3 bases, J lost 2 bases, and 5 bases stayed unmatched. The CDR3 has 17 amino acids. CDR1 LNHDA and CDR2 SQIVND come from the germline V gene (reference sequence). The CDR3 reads CASSIRTSGGVPYEQYF. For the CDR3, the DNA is TGTGCCAGTAGTATTCGGACTAGCGGGGGGGTTCCCTACGAGCAGTACTTC.

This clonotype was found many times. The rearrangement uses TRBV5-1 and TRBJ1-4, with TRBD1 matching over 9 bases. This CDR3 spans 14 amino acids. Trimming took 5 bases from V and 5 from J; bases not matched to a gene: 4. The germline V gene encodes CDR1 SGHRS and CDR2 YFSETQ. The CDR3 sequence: CASRSGTGNEKLFF. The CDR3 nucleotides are TGCGCCAGCAGATCCGGGACAGGGAATGAAAAACTGTTTTTT.

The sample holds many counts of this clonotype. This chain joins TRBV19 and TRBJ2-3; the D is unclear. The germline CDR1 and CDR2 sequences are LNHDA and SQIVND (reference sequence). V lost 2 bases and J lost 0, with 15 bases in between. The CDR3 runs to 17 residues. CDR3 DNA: TGTGCCAGTAGTATAAACGGCGGACCTTTAAGCACAGATACGCAGTATTTT. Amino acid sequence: CASSINGGPLSTDTQYF. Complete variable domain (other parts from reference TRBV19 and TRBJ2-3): DGGITQSPKYLFRKEGQNVTLSCEQNLNHDAMYWYRQDPGQGLRLIYYSQIVNDFQKGDIAEGYSVSREKKESFPLTVTSAQKNPTAFYLCASSINGGPLSTDTQYFGPGTRLTVL.

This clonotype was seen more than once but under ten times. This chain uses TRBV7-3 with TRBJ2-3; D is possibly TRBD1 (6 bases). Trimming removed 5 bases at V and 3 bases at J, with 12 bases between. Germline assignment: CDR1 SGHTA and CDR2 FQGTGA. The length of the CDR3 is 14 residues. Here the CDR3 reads CASSPDRYTDTQYF. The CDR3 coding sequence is TGTGCCAGCAGCCCCGACAGGTATACAGATACGCAGTATTTT.